This passage covers 10 T cell receptor beta chains from one sample sequenced in a study of T cell responses to AZD1222 COVID-19 vaccine. Assay: immunoSEQ multiplex PCR; the TCRdb copy retains only in-frame clones and omits some. Of 100,000 to 150,000 clones detected, around 89% appear once; the ten largest clones hold less than 6%. The sequences come from peripheral blood, collected on day 0 of AZD1222 vaccination. The receptors were gathered from an adult in good health.

The chain joins TRBV6-5 to TRBJ1-2; 7 positions match TRBD1. J gave up 4 bases and V 8 bases, and 7 bases lay outside the gene matches. This CDR3 is 13 amino acids long. From germline, CDR1 is MNHEY and CDR2 SVGAGI. CDR3 amino acids: CASEPGQSYGYTF. The DNA of the CDR3 is TGTGCCAGCGAGCCGGGACAGTCCTATGGCTACACCTTC.

This clone was counted only a few times. The V call is TRBV7-9, the J call TRBJ2-3; unclear D gene. V was pared by 1 base and J by 0 bases, with 11 bases between. The CDR3 totals 16 residues. Germline V gene data show CDR1 as SEHNR and CDR2 as FQNEAQ (reference sequence). CDR3 protein: CASSLVHLVSTDTQYF. CDR3 DNA: TGTGCCAGCAGCTTAGTGCACCTCGTCAGCACAGATACGCAGTATTTT.

The chain carries TRBV5-3 and TRBJ2-3; 7 nucleotides agree with TRBD2. TRBV5-3 falls under the ORF class, with uncertain function. The CDR3 has 16 amino acids. The V gene end was trimmed by 4 bases and the J gene end by 1 base; junction bases not matched to a gene: 9. CDR3 in amino acids: CARSLPAAGGTDTQYF. The CDR3 DNA reads as TGTGCCAGAAGCCTCCCCGCGGCGGGGGGCACAGATACGCAGTATTTT.

The rearrangement links TRBV5-1 to TRBJ1-1; TRBD1 agrees at 7 bases. V shed 3 bases, J shed 5 bases, and the junction held 7 bases outside the gene matches. Germline assignment: CDR1 SGHRS and CDR2 YFSETQ. There are 14 residues in the CDR3. The CDR3 loop is CASSWGSGGTEAFF. Here the CDR3 DNA reads TGCGCCAGCAGCTGGGGGTCAGGGGGAACTGAAGCTTTCTTT.

The gene calls are TRBV28 and TRBJ2-5; D is possibly TRBD2 (6 bases). There are 14 residues in the CDR3. The germline V gene has CDR1 MDHEN and CDR2 SYDVKM. Trimming pared 6 bases from V and 1 base from J, leaving 12 bases between. The CDR3 loop is CASSLGGFQETQYF. The CDR3 DNA is TGTGCCAGCAGCTTGGGGGGTTTCCAAGAGACCCAGTACTTC.

This clone has a single count. The chain employs TRBV6-2 or TRBV6-3 and TRBJ2-3, with D perhaps being TRBD1 or TRBD2 (5 bases each). V lost 2 bases to trimming and J lost 1 base, with 16 bases between them. Germline values: CDR1 MNHEY, CDR2 SVGEGT. This CDR3 comprises 17 residues. The CDR3 DNA sequence: TGTGCCAGCAGTTACGGGAGACAGCCCGCCCGCACAGATACGCAGTATTTT. Protein sequence: CASSYGRQPARTDTQYF.

Here the CDR3 reads CASSRLLDRISGNTIYF. The DNA of the CDR3 is TGTGCCAGCAGCCGTCTTCTTGACAGAATCTCTGGAAACACCATATATTTT. This chain uses TRBV7-9 with TRBJ1-3; tentative D call: TRBD1 (5 bases). The CDR3 has 17 amino acids. Germline CDR1 reads SEHNR; CDR2 reads FQNEAQ (reference sequence). V lost 5 bases and J lost 0, with 17 bases in between. Filled out from reference TRBV7-9 and TRBJ1-3, the complete variable domain reads DTGVSQNPRHKITKRGQNVTFRCDPISEHNRLYWYRQTLGQGPEFLTYFQNEAQLEKSRLLSDRFSAERPKGSFSTLEIQRTEQGDSAMYLCASSRLLDRISGNTIYFGEGSWLTVV.

The chain is built from TRBV6-5 and TRBJ1-2; unclear D gene. Germline V CDR1 and CDR2: MNHEY, SVGAGI. V lost 2 bases and J 4 bases, leaving 11 bases between the germline ends. The CDR3 length is 14 residues. The CDR3 spells CASSYEKGGYGYTF. CDR3 nucleotide sequence: TGTGCCAGCAGTTACGAGAAGGGCGGCTATGGCTACACCTTC.

This clone has a handful of counts. The rearrangement links TRBV7-8 to TRBJ1-4; tentative D call: TRBD1 (6 bases). The CDR3 length is 15 residues. From germline, CDR1 is SGHVS and CDR2 FQNEAQ. The V end was cut by 4 bases, the J end by 4 bases, with 13 bases between. CDR3 sequence reads: CASSSWEGGNEKLFF. The CDR3 DNA is TGTGCCAGCAGCTCCTGGGAGGGGGGTAATGAAAAACTGTTTTTT.

The chain links TRBV27 to TRBJ2-2; perhaps TRBD1 as D (6 bases). The germline V gene has CDR1 MNHEY and CDR2 SMNVEV (reference sequence). This CDR3 is built from 14 residues. The germline V and J ends were trimmed by 6 bases and 5 bases, with 13 bases remaining between them. Here the CDR3 DNA reads TGTGCCAGCAGATCAATACAGGGAACCGGGGAGCTGTTTTTT. It yields the protein CASRSIQGTGELFF.